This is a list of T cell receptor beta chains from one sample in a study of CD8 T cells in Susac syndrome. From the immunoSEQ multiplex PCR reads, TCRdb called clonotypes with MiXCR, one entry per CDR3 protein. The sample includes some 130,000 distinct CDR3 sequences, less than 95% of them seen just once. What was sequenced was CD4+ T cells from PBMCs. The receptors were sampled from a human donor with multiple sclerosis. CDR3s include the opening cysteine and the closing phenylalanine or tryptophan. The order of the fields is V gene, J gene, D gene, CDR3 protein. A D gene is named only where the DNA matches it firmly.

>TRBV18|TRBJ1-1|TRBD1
CASSPDRARTEAFF
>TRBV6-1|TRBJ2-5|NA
CASSEMVFQETQYF
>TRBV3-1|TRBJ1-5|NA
CASSQGPLNQPQHF
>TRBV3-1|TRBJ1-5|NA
CASSPWGDQPQHF
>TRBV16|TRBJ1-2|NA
CASSQTLLGLSYGYTF
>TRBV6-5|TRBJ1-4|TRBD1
CASSFPPRQGPKEKLFF
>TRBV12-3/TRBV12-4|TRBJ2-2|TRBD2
CASSPPTSGGELFF
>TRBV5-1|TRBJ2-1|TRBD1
CASSPGTGGLEQFF
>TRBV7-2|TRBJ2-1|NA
CASSFVEYHEQFF
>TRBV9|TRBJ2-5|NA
CASSVELGEETQYF
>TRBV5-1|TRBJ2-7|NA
CASSLETGYEQYF
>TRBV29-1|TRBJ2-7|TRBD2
CSVEGSGTIEQYF
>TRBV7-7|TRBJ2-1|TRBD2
CASSLAGVSNEQFF
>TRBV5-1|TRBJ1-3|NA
CASSLEPNSLTGNTIYF
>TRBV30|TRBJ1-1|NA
CAWSRGGAEAFF
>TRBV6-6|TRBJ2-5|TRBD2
CASSYRGLAGGPEYF
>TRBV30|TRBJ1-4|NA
CAWSWTATNEKLFF
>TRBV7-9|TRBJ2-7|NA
CASSRVGRTGSYEQYF
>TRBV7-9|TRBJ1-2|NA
CASSFGGQGGYTF
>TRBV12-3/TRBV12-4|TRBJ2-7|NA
CASSFGYEQYF
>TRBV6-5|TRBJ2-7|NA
CASSYLGGEQYF
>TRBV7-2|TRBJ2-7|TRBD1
CASSLYTGGYEQYF
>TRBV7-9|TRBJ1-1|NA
CASSPLRATEAFF
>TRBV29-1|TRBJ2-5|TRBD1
CSSRPAGGQETQYF
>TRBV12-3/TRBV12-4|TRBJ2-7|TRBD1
CASSLVGDRGTNEQYF
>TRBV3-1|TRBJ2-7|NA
CASSPEGGSYEQYF
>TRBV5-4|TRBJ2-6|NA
CASRPDGGANVLTF
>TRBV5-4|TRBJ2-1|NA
CASSFGQSNVNEQFF
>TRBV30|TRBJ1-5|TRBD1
CAYGQGDNQPQHF
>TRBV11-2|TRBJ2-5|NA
CASSLRPQGQETQYF
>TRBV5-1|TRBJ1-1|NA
CASNRDGPTEAFF